The source of this T cell receptor beta chain is a study of T cells in Graves' hyperthyroidism and ophthalmopathy. Whole-study results and caveats: Patients with ophthalmopathy were separated from those with stable hyperthyroidism by a 13 V-J model. Blood also held most thyroid clonotypes expanded beyond 0.001.

Diagnostic decisions used clinical symptoms, serum thyroxine and TRAb, thyroid ultrasound and orbital computed tomography. The CDR3 length is 15 residues. V was shortened by 6 bases and J by 6 bases, with 19 bases between the two germline ends. CDR1 and CDR2 (germline): SNHLY, FYNNEI. Amplification yielded TCR beta CDR3 regions, with RNA transcripts as the source. Primed by the HTBI set, a first-round RT-PCR was run on the TCR CDR3. TCRdb re-called the multiplex PCR reads with MiXCR, one entry per CDR3 protein. The sample lists hundreds of thousands of distinct CDR3 sequences, about 16% occurring once. This clonotype has at least ten counts. Antigen unknown.

The chain couples TRBV2 to TRBJ2-3; possible D gene TRBD1, 6 bases. Sequenced sample: blood. This sequence was found in a woman between 40 and 55 years old with Graves' ophthalmopathy. The CDR3 here is CASSPTRFRGDTQYF. The CDR3 DNA is TGTGCCAGCAGCCCTACTAGGTTTAGGGGGGATACGCAGTATTTT.